This TCR beta chain was documented in a study of TIL therapy for anti-PD-1-resistant metastatic lung cancer. Study summary: Tumors were harvested before any PD-1/PD-L1 blockade. A handful of tumors were EGFR-mutant and two were ALK-rearranged.

In regard to this clone: Its target is unknown.

Sequencing used immunoSEQ v3. Profiling relied on immunoSEQ multiplex PCR, and the TCRdb table lists in-frame clones only, not all of them. Of approximately 40,000 clones listed, about 70% were seen once; the top ten hold 4.5% to 6%. Germline CDR1 reads LGHNA; CDR2 reads YSLEER. The CDR3 covers 14 residues. Unmatched junction bases numbered 8, after V lost 5 bases and J lost 5 bases. Stated time point: pre-treatment sample, taken before nivolumab and TIL therapy. Notes on the study in general: This highly selected cohort may not generalize to typical lung cancer patients.

V and J are TRBV4-3 and TRBJ2-7; 8 nucleotides line up with TRBD1. This receptor was taken from a person aged 25-80 years with non-small cell lung cancer. Sequenced material: blood, taken at baseline. CDR3: CASSTRTGRHEQYF. Written as DNA, the CDR3 is TGCGCCAGCAGCACGCGGACAGGGAGACACGAGCAGTACTTC.